The 9 T cell receptor beta chains below were found in one sample sequenced in a study of blood T cell repertoires in COVID-19. Only in-frame clones appear in the TCRdb table, and some are missing; sequencing was by immunoSEQ multiplex PCR. This table has over 200,000 clones, around 86% appearing once. Sequenced material: PBMCs or T cells enriched from blood (not recorded which). Receptor source: a woman aged 50 to 65 with acute COVID-19.

This clone was detected a few times. The chain has TRBV29-1 and TRBJ2-7; 11 positions agree with TRBD2. There are 17 residues in the CDR3. After removal of 4 bases from V and 3 bases from J, the junction contained 14 bases not matched to a gene. Germline V gene lookup returns CDR1 SQVTM and CDR2 ANQGSEA. The DNA for the CDR3 is TGCAGCGTTGTGAGGGCGGCTAGCGGGAGGTTTGACTACGAGCAGTACTTC. Its protein is CSVVRAASGRFDYEQYF.

The V gene is TRBV4-3, the J gene TRBJ2-2; 7 bases fit TRBD1. Germline V gives CDR1 LGHNA, CDR2 YSLEER. With 2 bases clipped from V and 1 base from J, the junction kept 13 bases outside the gene matches. CDR3 length: 19 residues. The CDR3 loop reads CASSQYIPIGQENTGELFF. In DNA form, the CDR3 reads TGCGCCAGCAGCCAATACATCCCTATCGGACAGGAGAACACCGGGGAGCTGTTTTTT.

The chain carries TRBV5-4 and TRBJ2-5, with 9 nucleotides matching TRBD2. This CDR3 has 16 residues. The V segment lost 1 base and the J segment 5 bases; nucleotides outside the gene matches: 9. CDR1 and CDR2 (germline): SGHNT, YYREEE (reference sequence). CDR3 bases: TGTGCCAGCAGCTTGAGGAGCGGGGGGATTGGGGAGACCCAGTACTTC. It translates to CASSLRSGGIGETQYF.

This chain joins TRBV5-1 and TRBJ1-6, with D possibly TRBD1 on 6 matching bases. This CDR3 is 18 amino acids long. V was shortened by 3 bases and J by 3 bases, with 19 bases between the two germline ends. Per germline, CDR1 SGHRS and CDR2 YFSETQ. The DNA for the CDR3 is TGCGCCAGCAGCTCCGAGCCCACAGGGTTTGGCTATAATTCACCCCTCCACTTT. The encoded protein is CASSSEPTGFGYNSPLHF.

The chain couples TRBV12-5 to TRBJ2-1; TRBD2 agrees at 10 bases. After removal of 6 bases from V and 4 bases from J, the junction contained 9 bases not matched to a gene. The CDR3 contains 16 residues. Germline V lookup: CDR1 LGHNT, CDR2 FRNRAP. The CDR3 here is CASGYSAGGPYNEQFF. Here the CDR3 DNA reads TGTGCTAGTGGCTATTCAGCGGGAGGGCCGTACAATGAGCAGTTCTTC.

This clone was observed a single time. V gene TRBV11-2 combines with J gene TRBJ1-2; D gene uncertain. Trimming took 4 bases from V and 12 from J, leaving 21 bases between them. In germline, CDR1 is SGHAT, CDR2 FQNNGV. CDR3 length: 14 residues. The CDR3 DNA reads as TGTGCCAGCAGCTACATGGGCAGCCTCAGTGTAGACACCTTC. This encodes CASSYMGSLSVDTF.

V gene TRBV4-1 combines with J gene TRBJ2-3, with 7 bases lining up with TRBD2. The J segment lost 5 bases and the V segment lost 1 base, leaving 3 bases of the junction unmatched. Germline V gene sequence: CDR1 MGHRA, CDR2 YSYEKL. CDR3 length equals 14 residues. For the CDR3, the DNA is TGCGCCAGCAGCCAAGCGACGGGGGGAGATACGCAGTATTTT. It codes for CASSQATGGDTQYF.

This clone came up many times. This sequence joins TRBV7-9 and TRBJ2-7; 12 positions agree with TRBD1. J lost 7 bases, V lost 5 bases, and 9 bases had no gene match. In germline, CDR1 is SEHNR, CDR2 FQNEAQ (reference sequence). The CDR3 length is 15 residues. The CDR3 sequence is CASSPGTGGKVEQYF. The CDR3 DNA follows: TGTGCCAGCAGCCCGGGGACAGGGGGCAAGGTTGAGCAGTACTTC.

The V call is TRBV28, the J call TRBJ1-1; D possibly corresponds to TRBD1 (6 bases). Between the trimmed V and J ends, which lost 10 bases and 1 base, there was a span of 19 bases. This CDR3 is built from 15 residues. The germline V gene has CDR1 MDHEN and CDR2 SYDVKM. The CDR3 reads CAIRVGGGGNTEAFF. In nucleotides, the CDR3 is TGTGCCATCCGAGTTGGGGGGGGCGGGAACACTGAAGCTTTCTTT.